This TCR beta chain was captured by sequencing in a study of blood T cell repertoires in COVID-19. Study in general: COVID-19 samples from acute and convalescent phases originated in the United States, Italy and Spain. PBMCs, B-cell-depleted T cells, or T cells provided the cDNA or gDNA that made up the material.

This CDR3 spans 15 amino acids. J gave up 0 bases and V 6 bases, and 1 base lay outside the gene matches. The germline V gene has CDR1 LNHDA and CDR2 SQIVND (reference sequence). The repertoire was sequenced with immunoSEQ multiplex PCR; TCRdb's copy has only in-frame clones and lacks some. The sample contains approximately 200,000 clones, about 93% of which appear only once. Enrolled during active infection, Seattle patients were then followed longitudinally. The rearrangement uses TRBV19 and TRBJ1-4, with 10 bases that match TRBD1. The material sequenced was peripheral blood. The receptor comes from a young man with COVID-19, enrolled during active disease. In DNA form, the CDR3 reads TGTGCCAGTAGGACAGGGGGCTCAACTAATGAAAAACTGTTTTTT. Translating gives CASRTGGSTNEKLFF.